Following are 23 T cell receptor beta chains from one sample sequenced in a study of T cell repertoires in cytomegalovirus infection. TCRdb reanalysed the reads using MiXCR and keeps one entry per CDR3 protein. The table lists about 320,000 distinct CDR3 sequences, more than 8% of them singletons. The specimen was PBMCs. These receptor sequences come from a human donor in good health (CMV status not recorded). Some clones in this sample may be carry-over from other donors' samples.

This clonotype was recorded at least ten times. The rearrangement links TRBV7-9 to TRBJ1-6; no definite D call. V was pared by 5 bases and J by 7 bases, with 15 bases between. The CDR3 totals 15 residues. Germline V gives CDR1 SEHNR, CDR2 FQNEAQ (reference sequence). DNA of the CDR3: TGTGCCAGCAGCCCTAAGGAGGGTTACAATTCACCCCTCCACTTT. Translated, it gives CASSPKEGYNSPLHF.

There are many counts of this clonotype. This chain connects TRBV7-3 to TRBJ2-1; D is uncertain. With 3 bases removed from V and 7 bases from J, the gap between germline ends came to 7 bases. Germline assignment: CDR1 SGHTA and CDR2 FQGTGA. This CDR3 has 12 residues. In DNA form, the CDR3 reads TGTGCCAGCAGCTTTAACATAAATGAGCAGTTCTTC. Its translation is CASSFNINEQFF.

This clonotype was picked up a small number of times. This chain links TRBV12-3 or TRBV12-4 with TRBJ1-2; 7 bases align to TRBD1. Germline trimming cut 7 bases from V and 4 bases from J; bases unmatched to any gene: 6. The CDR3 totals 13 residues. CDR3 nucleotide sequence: TGTGCCAGCAACCCCGGGACAGTCTATGGCTACACCTTC. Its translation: CASNPGTVYGYTF.

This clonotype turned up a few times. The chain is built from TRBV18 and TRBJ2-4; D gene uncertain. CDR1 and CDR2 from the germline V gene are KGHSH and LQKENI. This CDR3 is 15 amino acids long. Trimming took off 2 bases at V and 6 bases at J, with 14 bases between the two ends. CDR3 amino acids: CASSPSPAGVNIQYF. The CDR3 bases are TGTGCCAGCTCACCAAGTCCCGCAGGAGTAAACATTCAGTACTTC.

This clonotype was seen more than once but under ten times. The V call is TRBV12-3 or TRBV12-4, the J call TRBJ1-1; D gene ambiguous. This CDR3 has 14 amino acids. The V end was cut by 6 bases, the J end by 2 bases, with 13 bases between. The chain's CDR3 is CASSPRRTNTEAFF. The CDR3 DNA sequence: TGTGCCAGCAGCCCCAGACGTACCAACACTGAAGCTTTCTTT.

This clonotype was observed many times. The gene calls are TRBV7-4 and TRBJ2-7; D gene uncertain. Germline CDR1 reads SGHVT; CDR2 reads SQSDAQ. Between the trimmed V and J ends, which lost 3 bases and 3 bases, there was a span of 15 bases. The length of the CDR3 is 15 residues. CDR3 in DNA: TGTGCCAGCAGCTTTCCTTCGGGCCTAAACTACGAGCAGTACTTC. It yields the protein CASSFPSGLNYEQYF.

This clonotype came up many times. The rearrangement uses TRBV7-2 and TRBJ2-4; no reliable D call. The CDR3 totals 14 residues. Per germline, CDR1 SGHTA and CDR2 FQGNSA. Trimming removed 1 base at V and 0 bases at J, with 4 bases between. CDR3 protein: CASSLGPAKNIQYF. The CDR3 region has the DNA TGTGCCAGCAGCTTAGGGCCAGCCAAAAACATTCAGTACTTC.

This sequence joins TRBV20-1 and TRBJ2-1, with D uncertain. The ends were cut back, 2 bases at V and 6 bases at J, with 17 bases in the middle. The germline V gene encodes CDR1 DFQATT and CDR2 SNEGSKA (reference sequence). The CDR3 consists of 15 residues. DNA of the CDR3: TGCAGTGCTAGATTGACCCACCTATGGAGCAATGAGCAGTTCTTC. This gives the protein CSARLTHLWSNEQFF.

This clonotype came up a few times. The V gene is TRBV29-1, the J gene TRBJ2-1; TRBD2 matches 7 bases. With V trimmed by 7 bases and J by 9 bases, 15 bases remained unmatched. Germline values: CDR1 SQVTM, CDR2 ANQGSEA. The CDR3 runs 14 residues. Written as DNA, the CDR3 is TGCAGCGCCCTACGGGCGGGAGACATGGGTGAGCAGTTCTTC. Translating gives CSALRAGDMGEQFF.

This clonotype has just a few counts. In nucleotides, the CDR3 is TGTGCCAGCAGTCTTCAGGGGAGTGATGAAAAACTGTTTTTT. Its protein is CASSLQGSDEKLFF. V is TRBV6-6 and J is TRBJ1-4; TRBD1 is a possible D gene (6 bases). Germline assignment: CDR1 MNHNY and CDR2 SVGAGI (reference sequence). The CDR3 consists of 14 residues. Trimming pared 5 bases from V and 6 bases from J, leaving 13 bases between.

DNA for the CDR3: TGTGCCAGCCTCCCTTGGGCCACAGATACGCAGTATTTT. Its protein is CASLPWATDTQYF. The chain couples TRBV6-1 to TRBJ2-3; D unresolved. Per the germline V gene, CDR1 is MNHNS and CDR2 is SASEGT. V was trimmed by 8 bases and J by 2 bases, leaving 11 bases between them. The CDR3 totals 13 residues.

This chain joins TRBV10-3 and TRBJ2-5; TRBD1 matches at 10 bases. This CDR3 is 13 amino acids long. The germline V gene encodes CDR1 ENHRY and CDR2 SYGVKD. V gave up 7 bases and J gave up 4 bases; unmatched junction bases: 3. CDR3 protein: CAINRDRGETQYF. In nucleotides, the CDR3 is TGTGCCATCAACCGGGACAGGGGAGAGACCCAGTACTTC.

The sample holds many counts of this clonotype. CDR3 DNA: TGTGCCAGCAGCGTAGATGTGGGACTAGCGGGAGTCAGGGACAATGAGCAGTTCTTC. Translating it yields CASSVDVGLAGVRDNEQFF. The chain joins TRBV9 to TRBJ2-1; 14 bases map to TRBD2. This CDR3 contains 19 residues. Losses at the gene ends were 0 bases for V and 5 bases for J; bases not matched to a gene: 10. Germline values: CDR1 SGDLS, CDR2 YYNGEE.

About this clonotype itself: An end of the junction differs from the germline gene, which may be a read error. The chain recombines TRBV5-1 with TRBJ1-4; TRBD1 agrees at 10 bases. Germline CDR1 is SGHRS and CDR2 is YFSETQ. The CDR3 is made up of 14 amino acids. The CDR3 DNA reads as TGCGCCGGCAGCATCGGGACAGGGGAGGAAAAACTGTTTTTT. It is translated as CAGSIGTGEEKLFF.

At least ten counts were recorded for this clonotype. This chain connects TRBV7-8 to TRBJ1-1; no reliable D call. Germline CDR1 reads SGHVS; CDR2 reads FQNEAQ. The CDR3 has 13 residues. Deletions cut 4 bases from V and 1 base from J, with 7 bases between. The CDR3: CASSSRSNTEAFF. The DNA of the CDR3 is TGTGCCAGCAGCTCCCGGTCGAACACTGAAGCTTTCTTT.

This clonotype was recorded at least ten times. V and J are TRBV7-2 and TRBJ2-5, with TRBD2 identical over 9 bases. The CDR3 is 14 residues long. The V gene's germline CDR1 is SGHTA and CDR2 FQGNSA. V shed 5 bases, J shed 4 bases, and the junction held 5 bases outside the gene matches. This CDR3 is CASSHSGRGETQYF. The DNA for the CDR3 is TGTGCCAGCAGCCATAGCGGGAGAGGAGAGACCCAGTACTTC.

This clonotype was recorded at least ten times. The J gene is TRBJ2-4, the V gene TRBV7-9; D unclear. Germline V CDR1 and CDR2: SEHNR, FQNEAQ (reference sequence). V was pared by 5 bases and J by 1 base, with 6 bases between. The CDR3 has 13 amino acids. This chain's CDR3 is CASSPLAKNIQYF. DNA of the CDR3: TGTGCCAGCAGCCCCTTGGCCAAAAACATTCAGTACTTC.

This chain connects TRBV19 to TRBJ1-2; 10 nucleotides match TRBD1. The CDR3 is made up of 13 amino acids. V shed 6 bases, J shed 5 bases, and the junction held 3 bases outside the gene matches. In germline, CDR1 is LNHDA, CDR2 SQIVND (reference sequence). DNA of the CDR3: TGTGCCAGTAGGGGACAGGGGATATATGGCTACACCTTC. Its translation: CASRGQGIYGYTF.

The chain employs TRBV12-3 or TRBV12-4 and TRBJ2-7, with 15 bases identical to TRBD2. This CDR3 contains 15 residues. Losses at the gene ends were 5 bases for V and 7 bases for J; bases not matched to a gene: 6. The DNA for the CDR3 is TGTGCCAGCAGTAGAGGACTAGCGGGGGGGCTAGAGCAGTACTTC. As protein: CASSRGLAGGLEQYF.

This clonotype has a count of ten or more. The chain's CDR3 is CASRQTVVDSPLHF. The CDR3 nucleotides read TGTGCCAGCCGACAAACAGTAGTCGATTCACCCCTCCACTTT. The V and J genes are TRBV7-2 and TRBJ1-6, with D hard to call. The germline V gene has CDR1 SGHTA and CDR2 FQGNSA. Trimming stripped 8 bases from V and 8 bases from J, with 16 bases between. This CDR3 comprises 14 residues. The variable domain in full, with the rest retrieved from reference TRBV7-2 and TRBJ1-6, is GAGVSQSPSNKVTEKGKDVELRCDPISGHTALYWYRQSLGQGLEFLIYFQGNSAPDKSGLPSDRFSAERTGGSVSTLTIQRTQQEDSAVYLCASRQTVVDSPLHFGNGTRLTVT.

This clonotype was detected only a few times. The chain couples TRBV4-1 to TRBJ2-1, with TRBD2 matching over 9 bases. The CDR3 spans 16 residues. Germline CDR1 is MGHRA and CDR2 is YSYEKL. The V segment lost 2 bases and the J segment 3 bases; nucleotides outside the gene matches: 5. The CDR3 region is CASSQPTSGIYNEQFF. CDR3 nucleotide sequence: TGCGCCAGCAGCCAACCGACTAGCGGCATCTACAATGAGCAGTTCTTC.

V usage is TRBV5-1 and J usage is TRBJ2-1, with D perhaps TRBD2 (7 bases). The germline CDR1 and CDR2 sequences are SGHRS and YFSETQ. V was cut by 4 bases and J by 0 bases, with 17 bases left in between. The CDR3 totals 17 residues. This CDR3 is CASSPSLADSSYNEQFF. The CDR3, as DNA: TGCGCCAGCAGCCCATCCCTAGCGGACAGCTCCTACAATGAGCAGTTCTTC.

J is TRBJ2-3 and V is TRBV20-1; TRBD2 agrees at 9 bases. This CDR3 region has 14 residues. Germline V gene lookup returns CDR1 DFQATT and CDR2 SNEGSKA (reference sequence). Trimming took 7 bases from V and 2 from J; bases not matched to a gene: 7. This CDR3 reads CSVTSGWYTDTQYF. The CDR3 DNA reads TGCAGTGTTACTAGCGGGTGGTACACAGATACGCAGTATTTT.